This T cell receptor (beta chain) was captured by sequencing in a study of cytomegalovirus exposure and HLA in healthy donors. The study, taken as a whole, reports: Solely CMV serostatus was available to characterize immune exposure.

Researchers ran the PCR with 60 Vbeta and 13 Jbeta primers. Produced via immunoSEQ multiplex PCR; TCRdb's table is partial and in-frame only. The sample lists 150,000 to 200,000 clones, around three quarters occurring once. As regards this clone: The antigen is undetermined.

The clonotype originates from a woman aged 40 to 55 in good health and CMV-seronegative. Input material: PBMCs.

The CDR3: CASSFLAGVETQYF. CDR3 sequence (DNA): TGCGCCAGCAGCTTTCTAGCGGGGGTAGAGACCCAGTACTTC. V is TRBV5-1 and J is TRBJ2-5, with 10 bases matching TRBD2. The CDR3 sequence is 14 residues long. V was clipped by 2 bases and J by 4 bases; unmatched bases: 2. The germline gives CDR1 SGHRS, CDR2 YFSETQ.